Shown below are 19 T cell receptor beta chains from a single sample sequenced in a study of T-cell reconstitution after alpha-beta-depleted transplantation in children. It was with unique molecular identifiers that the TCRbeta library was prepared. TCRdb reprocessed the PCR reads with MiXCR, giving one entry per CDR3 protein. The sample has about 580,000 distinct CDR3 sequences; around 23% are singletons. Sequences were derived from PBMCs, mostly from graft donor cells, sampled 360 days after TCRalphabeta/CD19-depleted stem cell transplant. The receptors were sampled from a boy under two years old who had a stem cell transplant for acute myeloid leukemia, so the T cells may come from the graft donor.

The sample holds a few counts of this clonotype. The V gene is TRBV5-4, the J gene TRBJ2-3; 7 bases line up with TRBD2. Germline CDR1 reads SGHNT; CDR2 reads YYREEE (reference sequence). V was clipped by 2 bases and J by 3 bases; unmatched bases: 6. The CDR3 contains 15 residues. In DNA form, the CDR3 reads TGTGCCAGCAGCTTTGGGAGGGCCCTTACAGATACGCAGTATTTT. As protein: CASSFGRALTDTQYF.

The chain combines TRBV12-3 or TRBV12-4 with TRBJ1-1, with 7 bases that match TRBD1. This CDR3 is 16 amino acids long. J lost 11 bases, V lost 6 bases, and 21 bases had no gene match. CDR3 DNA sequence: TGTGCCAGCAGCCCCCCGGACAGGCCGGCTGGGTTCTCTGCTTTCTTT. As protein: CASSPPDRPAGFSAFF.

V is TRBV20-1 and J is TRBJ1-2; D is ambiguous. The CDR3 sequence is 14 residues long. Trimming took 6 bases from V and 5 from J, leaving 19 bases between them. Germline assignment: CDR1 DFQATT and CDR2 SNEGSKA (reference sequence). The CDR3 DNA reads as TGCAGTGCAAGTCCCTCTAGAAGACGGTATGGCTACACCTTC. Its protein product is CSASPSRRRYGYTF.

This clonotype was detected only a few times. V usage is TRBV13 and J usage is TRBJ2-3; D gene unclear. CDR1 and CDR2 from the germline V gene are PRHDT and FYEKMQ (reference sequence). This CDR3 spans 11 amino acids. V lost 6 bases and J 6 bases, leaving 7 bases between the germline ends. The DNA for the CDR3 is TGTGCCAGCAGTTGGGTGGATACGCAGTATTTT. Amino acids: CASSWVDTQYF.

This clonotype was recorded at least ten times. V and J are TRBV21-1 and TRBJ1-2. TRBV21-1 corresponds to a pseudogene. The CDR3 has 14 residues. The CDR3 region is CASSKGHAYYGYTF. CDR3 in DNA: TGTGCCAGCAGCAAGGGTCACGCGTACTATGGCTACACCTTC.

The gene calls are TRBV10-1 and TRBJ2-3; 8 bases are a match to TRBD2. Germline V gene data show CDR1 as WNHNN and CDR2 as SYGVQD (reference sequence). CDR3 length: 14 residues. Trimming cost V 7 bases and J 2 bases; bases outside gene matches: 5. CDR3 loop: CASTASGYTDTQYF. Written as DNA, the CDR3 is TGCGCCAGCACCGCTAGCGGGTACACAGATACGCAGTATTTT.

The table lists this clonotype with a few counts. DNA of the CDR3: TGCAGTGCCGCAATCCCCCTGATGGATACGCAGTATTTT. It codes for CSAAIPLMDTQYF. V gene TRBV20-1 combines with J gene TRBJ2-3; D remains unclear. V dropped 6 bases and J dropped 6 bases, with 16 bases sitting between them. Per the germline V gene, CDR1 is DFQATT and CDR2 is SNEGSKA (reference sequence). This CDR3 spans 13 amino acids.

This clonotype was seen a handful of times. The V gene is TRBV29-1, the J gene TRBJ2-2; D unclear. The germline gives CDR1 SQVTM, CDR2 ANQGSEA. The CDR3 has 13 residues. Trimming removed 6 bases at V and 2 bases at J, with 10 bases between. In DNA, the CDR3 is TGCAGCGTAAGGCGGCAAAACACCGGGGAGCTGTTTTTT. Translating it yields CSVRRQNTGELFF.

This clonotype was counted ten times or more. This chain links TRBV20-1 with TRBJ2-3; D may match TRBD1 or TRBD2 (6 bases each). Germline CDR1 reads DFQATT; CDR2 reads SNEGSKA (reference sequence). CDR3 length: 15 amino acids. Trimming removed 3 bases from V and 1 base from J, with 14 bases in between. Here the CDR3 reads CSASPEGGGTDTQYF. As DNA, the CDR3 is TGCAGTGCTAGTCCCGAGGGGGGCGGCACAGATACGCAGTATTTT.

DNA of the CDR3: TGTGCCAGCAGCGTGGGTTCCCCCTACGAGCAGTACTTC. Its protein product is CASSVGSPYEQYF. The chain couples TRBV9 to TRBJ2-7; D gene uncertain. The CDR3 runs 13 residues. CDR1 is SGDLS, CDR2 YYNGEE, per germline. Trimming pared 2 bases from V and 2 bases from J, leaving 8 bases between. The entire variable domain, with the rest obtained from reference TRBV9 and TRBJ2-7, is as follows: DSGVTQTPKHLITATGQRVTLRCSPRSGDLSVYWYQQSLDQGLQFLIQYYNGEERAKGNILERFSAQQFPDLHSELNLSSLELGDSALYFCASSVGSPYEQYFGPGTRLTVT.

This rearrangement joins TRBV11-2 to TRBJ2-3; 10 nucleotides agree with TRBD2. V lost 2 bases and J lost 4; bases outside the gene matches: 9. The germline gives CDR1 SGHAT, CDR2 FQNNGV. This CDR3 contains 17 residues. This CDR3 reads CASSLTGSGGAADTQYF. The DNA of the CDR3 is TGTGCCAGCAGCTTAACCGGAAGCGGGGGGGCCGCAGATACGCAGTATTTT.

This clonotype appeared many times. The V gene is TRBV7-2, the J gene TRBJ2-3, with D perhaps matching TRBD1 or TRBD2 (5 bases each). The V and J ends lost 1 base and 3 bases respectively, with 11 bases between them. The CDR3 spans 15 residues. Looked up from germline, CDR1 is SGHTA and CDR2 is FQGNSA. This CDR3 is CASSLERGDTDTQYF. CDR3 sequence (DNA): TGTGCCAGCAGCTTAGAGAGGGGCGATACAGATACGCAGTATTTT.

The chain joins TRBV4-3 to TRBJ2-3, with TRBD2 as a possible D gene (6 bases). Germline CDR1 LGHNA, CDR2 YSLEER. The CDR3 sequence is 15 residues long. Trimming took off 7 bases at V and 2 bases at J, with 16 bases between the two ends. CDR3 bases: TGCGCCAGCAACTCTTGGCGGGGCTCCACAGATACGCAGTATTTT. Amino acid sequence: CASNSWRGSTDTQYF.

The chain recombines TRBV5-1 with TRBJ2-5; no clear D gene. CDR1 and CDR2 from the germline V gene are SGHRS and YFSETQ. Deletions cut 1 base from V and 2 bases from J, with 9 bases between. This CDR3 region has 14 residues. CDR3 sequence: CASSLRPTQETQYF. In nucleotides, the CDR3 is TGCGCCAGCAGCTTGAGGCCTACTCAAGAGACCCAGTACTTC.

The genes are TRBV15 and TRBJ2-7; 12 bases map to TRBD2. The CDR3 covers 17 residues. CDR1 is LNHNV, CDR2 YYDKDF, per germline (reference sequence). V was pared by 2 bases and J by 7 bases, with 12 bases of the junction left unmatched. The CDR3 reads CATSRSPLTSGGLEQYF. The CDR3 DNA sequence: TGTGCCACCAGCAGATCACCTTTGACTAGCGGGGGTCTTGAGCAGTACTTC.

This clonotype was recorded many times. The rearrangement links TRBV6-5 to TRBJ2-1; D remains ambiguous. Trimming removed 2 bases at V and 6 bases at J, with 11 bases between. This CDR3 contains 14 residues. CDR1 MNHEY and CDR2 SVGAGI come from the germline V gene. The CDR3, as DNA: TGTGCCAGCAGTTACGAAGGGTCCCGCAATGAGCAGTTCTTC. Its translation: CASSYEGSRNEQFF.

This clonotype has a handful of counts. The chain combines TRBV19 with TRBJ2-1; D gene unclear. This CDR3 spans 14 amino acids. Trimming took off 3 bases at V and 2 bases at J, with 8 bases between the two ends. Per germline, CDR1 LNHDA and CDR2 SQIVND (reference sequence). CDR3: CASSIRRTYNEQFF. CDR3 coding DNA: TGTGCCAGTAGTATCCGGAGAACCTACAATGAGCAGTTCTTC.

This chain joins TRBV5-1 and TRBJ2-7; 8 bases match TRBD1. V lost 0 bases to trimming and J lost 3 bases; unmatched junction nucleotides: 5. Germline lookup yields CDR1 SGHRS and CDR2 YFSETQ. The CDR3 is 15 amino acids. The CDR3 here is CASSLESGGNYEQYV. The CDR3 DNA follows: TGCGCCAGCAGCTTGGAATCAGGGGGCAACTACGAGCAGTACGTC.

The table lists this clonotype with many counts. The chain couples TRBV5-5 to TRBJ2-7; a possible D gene is TRBD2 (6 bases). The V end lost 1 base, the J end lost 3 bases, and 11 bases lay between the germline ends. The CDR3 loop spans 14 amino acids. The germline gives CDR1 SGHKS, CDR2 YYEKEE (reference sequence). As DNA, the CDR3 is TGTGCCAGCAGCTTGTATCCCGGGGGCTACGAGCAGTACTTC. Amino acids: CASSLYPGGYEQYF.